This TCR beta chain was recovered during a study of blood T cell repertoires in COVID-19. V lost 1 base and J 5 bases, leaving 9 bases between the germline ends. This CDR3 has 13 amino acids. Germline CDR1 MGHDK, CDR2 SYGVNS. Measured with immunoSEQ multiplex PCR; TCRdb has only the in-frame clones, and not every one. The sample lists 200,000 to 250,000 clones; 80% to 90% were seen once. The age range of participants was about 18 to 100 years, with residence in about two dozen US areas. Categorization into cohorts depended on clinical history that participants reported. Sequencing used PBMCs or T cells enriched from blood (not recorded which). The genes are TRBV25-1 and TRBJ2-7; D perhaps matches TRBD1 (6 bases). The receptor was isolated from a man under 40 who had recovered from COVID-19. CDR3 bases: TGTGCCAGCAGTGAATCGGGGACAAACGAGCAGTACTTC. It yields the protein CASSESGTNEQYF.